Listed below are T cell receptor beta chains from one sample, sequenced in a study of T cell repertoires in cytomegalovirus infection. TCRdb passed the reads through MiXCR, listing each CDR3 protein once. The table has some 250,000 distinct CDR3 sequences, roughly 10% seen once. Material for sequencing was PBMCs. These receptors originate from a human donor in good health (CMV status not recorded). Some clones in this sample may be carry-over from other donors' samples. CDR3s include the opening cysteine and the closing phenylalanine or tryptophan. The order of the fields is J gene, V gene, D gene, clone size, CDR3 protein, CDR3 DNA. A D gene is named only where the DNA matches it firmly. Clone size appears in some rows only: once, few, many, or a class for an expanded clone.

TRBJ2-7	TRBV19	.	few	CASSWGGQDSYEQYF	TGTGCCAGTAGTTGGGGGGGCCAGGACTCCTACGAGCAGTACTTC
TRBJ2-1	TRBV28	TRBD2	many	CASSRKGLAFTSEQFF	TGTGCCAGCAGTCGAAAGGGACTAGCGTTCACCTCTGAGCAGTTCTTC
TRBJ2-5	TRBV7-2	.	many	CASSLATIQETQYF	TGTGCCAGCAGCCTCGCTACGATTCAAGAGACCCAGTACTTC
TRBJ1-4	TRBV7-2	.	many	CASSLRFQGKLTNEKLFF	TGTGCCAGCAGCTTAAGATTCCAGGGGAAACTAACTAATGAAAAACTGTTTTTT
TRBJ2-4	TRBV19	.	.	CASSIDTRMVAKNIQYF	TGTGCCAGTAGTATAGATACACGGATGGTAGCCAAAAACATTCAGTACTTC
TRBJ2-7	TRBV28	TRBD1	many	CASSRDRGLRNEQYF	TGTGCCAGCAGCCGAGACAGGGGGCTCAGAAACGAGCAGTACTTC
TRBJ2-3	TRBV7-2	.	.	CASSLTQGDTQYF	TGTGCCAGCAGCTTAACCCAGGGAGATACGCAGTATTTT
TRBJ2-1	TRBV7-6	.	many	CASSLGSIRDEQFF	TGTGCCAGCAGCCTCGGGTCCATAAGGGATGAGCAGTTCTTC
TRBJ1-3	TRBV7-6	.	.	CAWRESGNTIYF	TGTGCCTGGCGAGAGTCTGGAAACACCATATATTTT
TRBJ1-1	TRBV12-3/TRBV12-4	.	many	CASTWANTEAFF	TGTGCCAGCACTTGGGCGAACACTGAAGCTTTCTTT
TRBJ1-2	TRBV12-3/TRBV12-4	.	many	CASSTQGPWGYTF	TGTGCCAGCAGTACCCAGGGTCCCTGGGGCTACACCTTC
TRBJ1-2	TRBV7-2	.	many	CASSLGGGLGSGGYTF	TGTGCCAGCAGCTTAGGAGGGGGATTGGGATCGGGAGGCTACACCTTC
TRBJ1-2	TRBV27	.	few	CASSPPTGRGYTF	TGTGCCAGCTCCCCCCCGACAGGTAGGGGCTACACCTTC
TRBJ1-2	TRBV7-3	.	many	CASSLTGRSGYTF	TGTGCCAGCAGCTTAACGGGAAGAAGTGGCTACACCTTC
TRBJ2-1	TRBV10-3	TRBD2	.	CAISDPAGVPYNEQFF	TGTGCCATCAGTGACCCTGCGGGAGTCCCTTACAATGAGCAGTTCTTC
TRBJ2-1	TRBV7-8	TRBD2	many	CASSFGRLAGGHSYNEQFF	TGTGCCAGCAGCTTTGGACGACTAGCGGGAGGGCACTCCTACAATGAGCAGTTCTTC
TRBJ2-7	TRBV18	TRBD1	.	CASSRITGTGVYEQYF	TGTGCCAGCTCACGGATAACCGGGACAGGGGTCTACGAGCAGTACTTC
TRBJ1-2	TRBV3-1	.	.	CASSQSDYGYTF	TGTGCCAGCAGCCAAAGCGACTATGGCTACACCTTC
TRBJ2-7	TRBV20-1	TRBD1	.	CSASGRGPYEQYF	TGCAGTGCAAGCGGTAGGGGGCCCTACGAGCAGTACTTC
TRBJ2-7	TRBV5-1	.	many	CASSLGGTGREQYF	TGCGCCAGCAGCTTGGGGGGGACTGGCCGCGAGCAGTACTTC
TRBJ2-7	TRBV6-2/TRBV6-3	.	.	CASSMDSQSSYEQYF	TGTGCCAGCAGCATGGACAGCCAAAGCTCCTACGAGCAGTACTTC
TRBJ1-2	TRBV30	.	.	CAWEDSIYGYTF	TGTGCCTGGGAGGACAGTATTTATGGCTACACCTTC
TRBJ2-1	TRBV20-1	.	.	CSARASRTGTGYNEQFF	TGCAGTGCTAGAGCCTCACGTACCGGGACGGGATACAATGAGCAGTTCTTC
TRBJ2-7	TRBV12-3/TRBV12-4	.	few	CASSFGQGKVSEQYF	TGTGCCAGCAGTTTCGGGCAGGGGAAGGTCAGCGAGCAGTACTTC
TRBJ1-3	TRBV6-1	.	few	CASSEAEATRGSGNTIYF	TGTGCCAGCAGTGAAGCGGAGGCGACACGGGGCTCTGGAAACACCATATATTTT
TRBJ2-5	TRBV7-3	TRBD2	many	CASSLSSGEGQETQYF	TGTGCCAGCAGCTTAAGTAGCGGGGAGGGTCAAGAGACCCAGTACTTC
TRBJ1-1	TRBV12-3/TRBV12-4	TRBD1	many	CASSLTRGKSNTEAFF	TGTGCCAGCAGTTTGACCAGGGGGAAATCGAACACTGAAGCTTTCTTT
TRBJ2-7	TRBV14	.	few	CASSQGLYYEQYF	TGTGCCAGCAGCCAAGGCCTGTATTACGAGCAGTACTTC
TRBJ2-1	TRBV7-9	.	few	CASGPGGTEYNEQFF	TGTGCCAGCGGACCGGGCGGGACTGAATACAATGAGCAGTTCTTC
TRBJ2-3	TRBV19	.	.	CASRRSTDTQYF	TGTGCCAGTAGACGGAGCACAGATACGCAGTATTTT
TRBJ1-5	TRBV20-1	.	many	CSAGDLTDQPQHF	TGCAGTGCTGGGGACCTAACGGATCAGCCCCAGCATTTT
TRBJ2-1	TRBV14	TRBD2	few	CASSQVPGGGPYNEQFF	TGTGCCAGCAGCCAAGTCCCGGGGGGGGGGCCCTACAATGAGCAGTTCTTC
TRBJ2-3	TRBV7-2	TRBD2	many	CASRRDSSGGAKDTQYF	TGTGCCAGCAGGCGCGACTCGAGCGGGGGGGCGAAAGATACGCAGTATTTT
TRBJ2-7	TRBV5-6	.	.	CASSSGRTFSYEQYF	TGTGCCAGCAGCTCCGGACGGACGTTTTCCTACGAGCAGTACTTC
TRBJ2-2	TRBV7-2	TRBD1	many	CASSEGDRYTGELFF	TGTGCCAGCAGCGAGGGGGACAGATACACCGGGGAGCTGTTTTTT
TRBJ1-1	TRBV11-3	TRBD1	few	CASSISGQLEAFF	TGTGCCAGCAGCATCTCGGGACAGCTTGAAGCTTTCTTT
TRBJ2-1	TRBV7-2	TRBD2	many	CASSLATSGSSISYNEQFF	TGTGCCAGCAGCTTAGCCACTAGCGGGTCATCTATCTCCTACAATGAGCAGTTCTTC
TRBJ1-4	TRBV19	.	many	CATQRGGLNEKLFF	TGTGCCACTCAAAGGGGGGGACTTAATGAAAAACTGTTTTTT
TRBJ1-1	TRBV5-1	.	.	CASSAGKGLGFF	TGCGCCAGCAGCGCGGGGAAGGGATTGGGTTTCTTT
TRBJ1-1	TRBV12-3/TRBV12-4	.	.	CASSSRTGSTEAFF	TGTGCCAGCAGTTCGAGGACCGGGAGCACTGAAGCTTTCTTT
TRBJ2-1	TRBV4-3	TRBD2	few	CASSQAGGGYNEQFF	TGCGCCAGCAGCCAGGCGGGGGGGGGCTACAATGAGCAGTTCTTC
TRBJ2-3	TRBV2	TRBD2	.	CASSVSGGSPTQYF	TGTGCCAGCAGTGTCAGCGGGGGGAGTCCTACGCAGTATTTT
TRBJ2-5	TRBV28	.	many	CASSPVDRQETQYF	TGTGCCAGCAGTCCTGTCGACAGACAAGAGACCCAGTACTTC
TRBJ2-4	TRBV7-2	.	many	CASSLGGSAKNIQYF	TGTGCCAGCAGCTTAGGCGGAAGTGCCAAAAACATTCAGTACTTC
TRBJ2-7	TRBV7-1	TRBD1	many	CASSQTGGGYEQYF	TGTGCCAGCAGCCAGACAGGGGGCGGCTACGAGCAGTACTTC
TRBJ2-5	TRBV7-3	.	many	CASSLTQQETQYF	TGTGCCAGCAGCTTAACCCAACAAGAGACCCAGTACTTC
TRBJ1-1	TRBV7-2	.	many	CASSFPSPANTEAFF	TGTGCCAGCAGCTTTCCCTCGCCTGCGAACACTGAAGCTTTCTTT
TRBJ2-1	TRBV5-4	.	few	CASSFERDPYNEQFF	TGTGCCAGCAGCTTCGAGCGTGACCCCTACAATGAGCAGTTCTTC
TRBJ1-2	TRBV7-2	.	many	CASSLGGPNYGYTF	TGTGCCAGCAGCTTAGGGGGACCCAACTATGGCTACACCTTC
TRBJ2-2	TRBV20-1	.	many	CSARDHSRVTGELFF	TGCAGTGCTAGAGATCATTCCCGGGTCACCGGGGAGCTGTTTTTT
TRBJ2-3	TRBV6-2/TRBV6-3	TRBD2	many	CASSPTGLAGARDTQYF	TGTGCCAGCAGCCCAACGGGACTAGCGGGGGCGAGAGATACGCAGTATTTT